Each of the 5 T cell receptor beta chains below was sequenced from the same sample in a study of blood T cells in healthy people across ages. Then a second PCR, running roughly 7 to 11 cycles, was carried out with a sample-barcoded 5' primer and a J-beta primer mix. MiXCR, run by TCRdb on the 5' RACE reads, gives a single entry per CDR3 protein. Of fewer than 800,000 distinct CDR3 sequences listed, approximately 50% were seen once; the top ten hold roughly 31%. The sample was blood. Receptor source: a woman in her sixties or seventies in good health.

The CDR3 coding sequence is TGTGCCAGCAGCCCCGGGACAGCTAGCAATCAGCCCCAGCATTTT. It encodes CASSPGTASNQPQHF. V and J are TRBV11-2 and TRBJ1-5; 7 bases are a match to TRBD1. Germline CDR1 SGHAT, CDR2 FQNNGV. The CDR3 spans 15 residues. The junction had 4 bases not matched to a gene; V was cut back by 5 bases and J by 0 bases.

The chain combines TRBV6-2 or TRBV6-3 with TRBJ2-1; 7 bases agree with TRBD2. This CDR3 region has 15 residues. Trimming cost V 4 bases and J 6 bases; bases outside gene matches: 9. CDR1 and CDR2 from the germline V gene are MNHEY and SVGEGT. The DNA of the CDR3 is TGTGCCAGCAGTTGGGACTATCTCATAGGCAATGAGCAGTTCTTC. It translates to CASSWDYLIGNEQFF.

This chain uses TRBV20-1 with TRBJ1-6; TRBD1 might be the D (5 bases). V lost 8 bases and J 9 bases, leaving 20 bases between the germline ends. This CDR3 has 14 amino acids. Germline V lookup: CDR1 DFQATT, CDR2 SNEGSKA (reference sequence). CDR3 sequence: CSTPPGMGVSPLHF. In nucleotides, the CDR3 is TGCAGTACGCCCCCCGGAATGGGGGTTTCACCCCTCCACTTT.

The rearrangement joins TRBV6-2 or TRBV6-3 to TRBJ2-5, with D tentatively TRBD1 or TRBD2 (6 bases each). V was cut by 2 bases and J by 5 bases, with 9 bases left in between. The CDR3 loop spans 13 amino acids. Per germline, CDR1 MNHEY and CDR2 SVGEGT. CDR3 in DNA: TGTGCCAGCAGTTACCCGGGGGCTGAGACCCAGTACTTC. Its protein product is CASSYPGAETQYF.

The sample holds many counts of this clonotype. This chain connects TRBV29-1 to TRBJ2-5; the D gene is possibly TRBD1 (6 bases). This CDR3 spans 13 amino acids. The germline V gene has CDR1 SQVTM and CDR2 ANQGSEA. Trimming left V 6 bases short and J 5 bases short, with 16 bases between. For the CDR3, the DNA is TGCAGCGTGGCGAAACAGGGTCGGGAGACCCAGTACTTC. Amino acid sequence: CSVAKQGRETQYF.